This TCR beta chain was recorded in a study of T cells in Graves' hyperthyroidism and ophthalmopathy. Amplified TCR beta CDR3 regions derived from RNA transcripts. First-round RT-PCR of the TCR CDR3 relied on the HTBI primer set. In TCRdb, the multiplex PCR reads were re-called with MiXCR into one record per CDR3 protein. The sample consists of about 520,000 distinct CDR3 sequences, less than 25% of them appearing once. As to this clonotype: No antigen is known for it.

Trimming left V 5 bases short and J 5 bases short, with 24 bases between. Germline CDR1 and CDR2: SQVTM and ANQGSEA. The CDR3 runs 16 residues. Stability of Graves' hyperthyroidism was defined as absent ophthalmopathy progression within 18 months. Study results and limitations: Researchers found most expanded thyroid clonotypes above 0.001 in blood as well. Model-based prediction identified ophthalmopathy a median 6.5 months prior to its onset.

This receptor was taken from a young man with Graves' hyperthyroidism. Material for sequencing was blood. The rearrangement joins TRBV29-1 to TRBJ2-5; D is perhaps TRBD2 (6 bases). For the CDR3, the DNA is TGCAGCGTTTCCGGGACTCTAAACAAAGTGGTGGAGACCCAGTACTTC. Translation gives CSVSGTLNKVVETQYF.